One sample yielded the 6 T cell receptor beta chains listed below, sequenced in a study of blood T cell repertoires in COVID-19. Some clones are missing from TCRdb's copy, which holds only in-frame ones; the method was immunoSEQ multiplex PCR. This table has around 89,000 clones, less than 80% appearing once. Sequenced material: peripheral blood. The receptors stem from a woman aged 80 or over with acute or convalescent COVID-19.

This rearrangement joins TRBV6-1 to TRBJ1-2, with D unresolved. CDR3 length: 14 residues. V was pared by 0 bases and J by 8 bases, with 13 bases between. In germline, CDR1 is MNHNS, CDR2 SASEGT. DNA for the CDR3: TGTGCCAGCAGTGAAGCGGCGGTGGTCGAAGGCTACACCTTC. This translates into CASSEAAVVEGYTF.

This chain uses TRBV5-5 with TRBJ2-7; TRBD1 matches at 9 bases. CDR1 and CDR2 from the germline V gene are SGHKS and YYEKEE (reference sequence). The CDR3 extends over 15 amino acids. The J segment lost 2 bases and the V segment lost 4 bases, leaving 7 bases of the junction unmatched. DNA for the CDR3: TGTGCCAGCAGCCAGACAGGGGGGTATACCTACGAGCAGTACTTC. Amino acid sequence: CASSQTGGYTYEQYF. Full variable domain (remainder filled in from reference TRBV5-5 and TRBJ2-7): DAGVTQSPTHLIKTRGQQVTLRCSPISGHKSVSWYQQVLGQGPQFIFQYYEKEERGRGNFPDRFSARQFPNYSSELNVNALLLGDSALYLCASSQTGGYTYEQYFGPGTRLTVT.

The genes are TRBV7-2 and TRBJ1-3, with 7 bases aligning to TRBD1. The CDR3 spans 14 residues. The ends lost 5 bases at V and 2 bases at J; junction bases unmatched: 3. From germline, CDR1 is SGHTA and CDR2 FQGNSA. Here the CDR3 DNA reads TGTGCCAGCAGCCTACAGGGGACTGGAAACACCATATATTTT. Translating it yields CASSLQGTGNTIYF.

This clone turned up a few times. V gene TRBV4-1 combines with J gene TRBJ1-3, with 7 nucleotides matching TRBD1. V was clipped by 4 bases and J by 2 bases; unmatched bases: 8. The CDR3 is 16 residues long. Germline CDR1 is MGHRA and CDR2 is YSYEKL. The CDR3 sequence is CASSLQGVSAGNTIYF. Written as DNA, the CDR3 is TGCGCCAGCAGCCTCCAGGGGGTAAGCGCTGGAAACACCATATATTTT.

The CDR3 region has the DNA TGTGCCAGCAGCGTCACCTCGGGACAGGGGTGGCAGGACACTGAAGCTTTCTTT. Its translation: CASSVTSGQGWQDTEAFF. This chain links TRBV14 with TRBJ1-1; TRBD1 matches 10 bases. Germline CDR1 reads SGHDN; CDR2 reads FVKESK. CDR3 size: 18 residues. Trimming at V came to 5 bases and at J to 3 bases, leaving 15 bases not matched to a gene.

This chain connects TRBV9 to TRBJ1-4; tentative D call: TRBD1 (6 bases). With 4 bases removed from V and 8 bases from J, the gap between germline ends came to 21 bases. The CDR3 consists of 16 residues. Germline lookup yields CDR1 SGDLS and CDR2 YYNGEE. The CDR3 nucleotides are TGTGCCAGCAGCCCCACCCACAGGGCAATGAGAGAAAAACTGTTTTTT. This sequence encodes CASSPTHRAMREKLFF.